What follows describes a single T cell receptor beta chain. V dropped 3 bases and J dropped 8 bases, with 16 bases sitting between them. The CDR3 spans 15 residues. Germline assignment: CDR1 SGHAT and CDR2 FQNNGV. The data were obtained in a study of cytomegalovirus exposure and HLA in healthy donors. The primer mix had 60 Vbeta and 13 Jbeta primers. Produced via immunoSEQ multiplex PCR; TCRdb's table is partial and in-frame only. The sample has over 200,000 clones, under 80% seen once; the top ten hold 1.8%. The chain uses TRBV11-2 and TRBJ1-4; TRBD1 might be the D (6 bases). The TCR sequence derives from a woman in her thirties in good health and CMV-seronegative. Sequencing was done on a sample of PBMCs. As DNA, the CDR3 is TGTGCCAGCAGCTTCAGCCAGGGGTTTGGCGAAAAACTGTTTTTT. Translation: CASSFSQGFGEKLFF.